This TCR beta chain was sequenced in a study of blood T cell repertoires in COVID-19 (dated by TCRdb to the early 2020s). Broadly, across the study: Collaborator samples came from the United States, Italy and Spain and covered acute and convalescent phases of COVID-19. The material from the prospective study consisted of cDNA or gDNA derived from T cells, B-cell-depleted T cells, or PBMCs. The dataset comprised deeply sampled blood TCRbeta repertoires from subjects exposed to, actively infected with, or recovered from COVID-19. The repertoires were released in a freely available public database meant as a resource for research on the immune response to SARS-CoV-2. The samples were drawn from two sources: the first 160 participants of the ongoing ImmuneRACE study, and 950 to 1,500 subjects contributed by 6 global collaborators. A de-identified subject ID, COVID-19 status, age in years and sex were almost always included in the sample metadata. Where available, HLA class I and class II types were taken from metadata supplied by the sample provider and were not determined by assay-based typing.

Whole blood was collected in K2EDTA tubes by collaborating institutions according to the institutions' own protocols. For TCRbeta analysis, collaborator samples were shipped as frozen whole blood, as isolated PBMCs, or as DNA extracted from either sample type. The CDR3 holds 15 amino acids from the cysteine to the phenylalanine. Only the CDR3 portion is preserved as DNA: 45 bases, with reading frame beginning at the first base. The germline V gene specifies SGHTA as CDR1 and FQGNSA as CDR2. V is reduced by 6 bases and J by 5 bases, leaving a spacing of 19 bases between them. TCRbeta CDR3 regions were amplified from genomic DNA using the immunoSEQ Assay, a bias-controlled multiplex PCR. Per the source publication's procedure: The number of nucleated cells in each sample was estimated by amplification of reference gene primers within the assay. To quantify the absolute abundance of each unique TCRbeta CDR3 rearrangement, sequence reads were collapsed and filtered. For each sample, productive Simpson clonality was calculated as the square root of Simpson's diversity index across productive rearrangements. TCRdb carries this immuneACCESS record with in-frame sequences only. Its versions omit some clonotypes, under half of them owing to an unresolved V gene in the studies checked, with the rest unexplained. The DNA was the basis for D and trimming; V, J and clone size are from that table. Within this sample are roughly 99,000 clones, with 79% of them counted one time only. The biggest ten clones account for 15% to 20% of the sample.

The paper as a whole reports these results and caveats: How much clinical and demographic metadata was included differed by source and by participant, and the metadata was provided uncurated.

A note on this clone: Its antigen remains unidentified. No much larger clone is present one base from it, and per-base qualities are unavailable.

Recombination connected TRBV7-2 to TRBJ2-5; a weak D assignment points to TRBD1 (5 bases agree). The source of this sequence is a woman of 80 years or more with active or convalescent COVID-19. Sample: peripheral blood. CDR3 region: CASRQTTVSVETQYF. The sequenced DNA is TGTGCCAGCAGACAAACGACAGTTTCGGTCGAGACCCAGTACTTC. The full variable domain, with segments outside the CDR3 supplied by the reference TRBV7-2 and TRBJ2-5 proteins, appears as GAGVSQSPSNKVTEKGKDVELRCDPISGHTALYWYRQSLGQGLEFLIYFQGNSAPDKSGLPSDRFSAERTGGSVSTLTIQRTQQEDSAVYLCASRQTTVSVETQYFGPGTRLLVL.